The following is a TCR beta chain sequence with its context. What it binds is not known. The sample is drawn from a study of CD8+CD57+ T cells in acquired aplastic anemia. Study summary: An average of 3.2 ug of DNA was obtained from sorted CD4+ and CD8+ cells. General study results and limits: Over 25 CD8+ CDR3 sequences occurred in both the patients and the controls.

V lost 5 bases to trimming and J lost 0 bases, with 9 bases between them. Germline CDR1 LGHDT, CDR2 YNNKEL (reference sequence). The CDR3 is 14 amino acids. Genomic DNA, serving as template, underwent TCR beta VDJ and CDR3 profiling. TCRdb re-called the reads through MiXCR, storing one row per CDR3 protein. Of some 180,000 distinct CDR3 sequences listed, around 63% are singletons. Individuals selected for sequencing had exhibited CD8+CD57+ cell expansion on flow cytometry. The chain links TRBV3-1 to TRBJ2-3; D gene uncertain. The sequence derives from a human donor with aplastic anemia. Sequences were obtained from sorted CD4+, CD8+, or CD8+CD57+ T cells (not recorded which) from PBMCs. Here the CDR3 DNA reads TGTGCCAGCAGCGATAAATTTAGCACAGATACGCAGTATTTT. Encoded protein: CASSDKFSTDTQYF.